This T cell receptor beta chain was recorded in a study of PD-1 blockade in classical Hodgkin lymphoma. Worth noting for this clone: The target antigen is unknown.

Assay used: immunoSEQ multiplex PCR; TCRdb lists only in-frame clones, some missing. The sample has about 94,000 clones, 85% to 90% seen once; the top ten hold about 10%. Overall study findings and caveats: Only CD4+ TCR diversity, not CD8+, had risen significantly by C4D1. According to reports, newly diagnosed patients had lower baseline TCR diversity than healthy donors, and relapsed/refractory patients had lower baseline TCR diversity still.

The CDR3 length is 16 residues. The germline V gene has CDR1 MGHRA and CDR2 YSYEKL. V lost 4 bases to trimming and J lost 2 bases, with 12 bases between them. All patients experienced relapse after autologous stem cell transplantation, and brentuximab vedotin exposure was variable. The starting material was peripheral blood mononuclear cells (PBMCs), obtained before the second cycle of nivolumab. The rearrangement joins TRBV4-1 to TRBJ2-6; tentatively, D is TRBD2 (6 bases). The source of this sequence is a human donor with classical Hodgkin lymphoma. The CDR3 DNA is TGCGCCAGCAGCCTCTTATGGGGGGCTGGGGCCAACGTCCTGACTTTC. Residues: CASSLLWGAGANVLTF.